These 22 T cell receptor beta chains came from one sample sequenced in a study of shared clonotypes between healthy human individuals. Method: immunoSEQ multiplex PCR; TCRdb's copy keeps in-frame clones and lacks some. The sample includes roughly 2,500,000 clones, roughly 93% of them seen just once. The sequenced sample consisted of naive CD4+ T cells from PBMCs. Indicated subset: CD45RA+ positively selected. The receptors were gathered from a man aged 18 to 29 in good health. Some clones in this sample may be carry-over from other donors' samples.

The chain couples TRBV25-1 to TRBJ2-1; D is undetermined. The CDR3 has 12 amino acids. Trimming took 4 bases from V and 8 from J, leaving 9 bases between them. The V gene's germline CDR1 is MGHDK and CDR2 SYGVNS. The CDR3 spells CASSARFDEQFF. The CDR3 DNA is TGTGCCAGCAGTGCACGTTTCGATGAGCAGTTCTTC. The full variable domain, its missing parts supplied by reference TRBV25-1 and TRBJ2-1, is EADIYQTPRYLVIGTGKKITLECSQTMGHDKMYWYQQDPGMELHLIHYSYGVNSTEKGDLSSESTVSRIRTEHFPLTLESARPSHTSQYLCASSARFDEQFFGPGTRLTVL.

The V and J genes are TRBV5-1 and TRBJ2-1; no firm D call. CDR3 length: 15 residues. CDR1 is SGHRS, CDR2 YFSETQ, per germline. V lost 4 bases and J lost 4, with 15 bases in between. CDR3 region: CASSPMNSDYNEQFF. The CDR3 DNA sequence: TGCGCCAGCAGCCCGATGAACTCCGATTACAATGAGCAGTTCTTC.

The chain joins TRBV15 to TRBJ2-4; 9 nucleotides agree with TRBD2. The trim removed 0 bases at V and 0 bases at J, leaving 15 bases unmatched. The CDR3 is 21 amino acids. Germline CDR1 and CDR2: LNHNV and YYDKDF (reference sequence). CDR3 in amino acids: CATSRDLGRAGGGLAKNIQYF. The CDR3 region has the DNA TGTGCCACCAGCAGAGATCTCGGTCGAGCGGGAGGTGGTCTAGCCAAAAACATTCAGTACTTC.

The chain is built from TRBV28 and TRBJ2-5, with D perhaps TRBD2 (7 bases). In germline, CDR1 is MDHEN, CDR2 SYDVKM. The CDR3 runs 19 residues. Trimming shortened V by 4 bases and J by 1 base, and 25 bases separated the two germline ends. The CDR3 bases are TGTGCCAGCAGTTCGGGGGCGGAACGGGCTAGCGGTTTCCAAGAGACCCAGTACTTC. Its protein product is CASSSGAERASGFQETQYF.

About this clone itself: Other DNA sequences in the sample encode the same CDR3. The J gene is TRBJ2-7, the V gene TRBV6-5; a possible D gene is TRBD2 (6 bases). Deletions cut 0 bases from V and 2 bases from J, with 11 bases between. The CDR3 loop spans 15 amino acids. The germline V gene encodes CDR1 MNHEY and CDR2 SVGAGI. The CDR3 sequence is CASSYSPGGTYEQYF. CDR3 nucleotide sequence: TGTGCCAGCAGTTACTCCCCCGGGGGAACCTACGAGCAGTACTTC.

The V call is TRBV25-1, the J call TRBJ2-5; weak D call: TRBD2 (6 bases). Per germline, CDR1 MGHDK and CDR2 SYGVNS. The CDR3 runs 16 residues. V was cut by 6 bases and J by 4 bases, with 21 bases left in between. This chain's CDR3 is CASRGELSLGGETQYF. The CDR3 region has the DNA TGTGCCAGCAGGGGGGAGCTGTCACTGGGGGGAGAGACCCAGTACTTC.

The chain links TRBV20-1 to TRBJ1-1; D uncertain. Germline lookup yields CDR1 DFQATT and CDR2 SNEGSKA (reference sequence). V lost 3 bases and J 11 bases, leaving 13 bases between the germline ends. The CDR3 runs to 11 residues. CDR3 in DNA: TGCAGTGCTAGTGGTGGGCTCTTGGCTTTCTTT. It specifies CSASGGLLAFF.

The chain combines TRBV28 with TRBJ1-2; 9 nucleotides align to TRBD1. CDR3 length: 13 residues. Germline CDR1 is MDHEN and CDR2 is SYDVKM. Unmatched junction bases numbered 10, after V lost 8 bases and J lost 9 bases. CDR3 coding DNA: TGTGCCAGCGCCTTACAGGGGGCGAGGAGCTACACCTTC. This gives the protein CASALQGARSYTF.

V usage is TRBV7-6 and J usage is TRBJ1-1; 8 nucleotides match TRBD1. From germline, CDR1 is SGHVS and CDR2 FNYEAQ. The CDR3 consists of 13 residues. V shed 2 bases, J shed 8 bases, and the junction held 4 bases outside the gene matches. This CDR3 is CASSLRQGIEAFF. As DNA, the CDR3 is TGTGCCAGCAGCTTAAGACAGGGGATCGAAGCTTTCTTT.

The DNA of the CDR3 is TGTGCCAGCAGCTCACCGGGGCGGGGGGAGACCCAGTACTTC. Residues: CASSSPGRGETQYF. This chain links TRBV7-6 with TRBJ2-5, with 7 positions matching TRBD2. The CDR3 has 14 amino acids. V shed 4 bases and J 5 bases; nucleotides not matched to a gene: 7. Per germline, CDR1 SGHVS and CDR2 FNYEAQ.

V usage is TRBV4-1 and J usage is TRBJ1-2; no firm D call. The germline V gene has CDR1 MGHRA and CDR2 YSYEKL. The CDR3 loop spans 14 amino acids. The V end lost 4 bases, the J end lost 1 base, and 10 bases lay between the germline ends. The CDR3 DNA follows: TGCGCCAGCAGCCTAAGTGCCGGTAACTATGGCTACACCTTC. Its protein is CASSLSAGNYGYTF.

The chain combines TRBV7-3 with TRBJ2-3, with a tentative D call TRBD2 (5 bases). The CDR3 loop spans 18 amino acids. Germline CDR1 SGHTA, CDR2 FQGTGA. V shed 2 bases and J shed 0 bases, with 18 bases lying between them. DNA for the CDR3: TGTGCCAGCAGCTTATTCTCTCGGGGAACCCCTAGCACAGATACGCAGTATTTT. This sequence encodes CASSLFSRGTPSTDTQYF.

This clone was detected only a few times. V gene TRBV14 combines with J gene TRBJ1-2, with D possibly matching TRBD1 (6 bases). Germline-derived CDR1 and CDR2 are SGHDN and FVKESK. Trimming removed 5 bases at V and 8 bases at J, with 21 bases between. CDR3 length: 15 residues. CDR3 DNA sequence: TGTGCCAGCAGCACCTCTCAGGGGCGCGGAGACGGCTACACCTTC. It yields the protein CASSTSQGRGDGYTF.

The CDR3 nucleotides read TGTGCCAGCAGCACTCCCGGATCACCCGCAACGCAGTACTTC. It yields the protein CASSTPGSPATQYF. This chain uses TRBV6-1 with TRBJ2-7; D gene unclear. Germline values: CDR1 MNHNS, CDR2 SASEGT. CDR3 length equals 14 residues. Trimming cost V 6 bases and J 9 bases, with 21 bases left between them.

The chain uses TRBV5-1 and TRBJ2-1; TRBD2 aligns across 7 bases. Germline-derived CDR1 and CDR2 are SGHRS and YFSETQ. The CDR3 consists of 17 residues. V trimming: 0 bases; J trimming: 8 bases; junction bases outside the gene matches: 14. CDR3 nucleotides: TGCGCCAGCAGCTTGGCCGGGGTGTCAACTAGCGATGATGAGCAGTTCTTC. Amino acids: CASSLAGVSTSDDEQFF.

The chain uses TRBV11-2 and TRBJ2-1, with TRBD1 identical over 8 bases. V shed 5 bases, J shed 1 base, and the junction held 7 bases outside the gene matches. Germline CDR1 SGHAT, CDR2 FQNNGV. The CDR3 length is 16 residues. CDR3 DNA sequence: TGTGCCAGCAGCCAAAGGGGGGACAGGTCCTACAATGAGCAGTTCTTC. Protein product: CASSQRGDRSYNEQFF.

The gene calls are TRBV7-9 and TRBJ1-5; 8 bases align to TRBD1. Trimming cost V 1 base and J 4 bases; bases outside gene matches: 3. The CDR3 is made up of 15 amino acids. Germline CDR1 reads SEHNR; CDR2 reads FQNEAQ (reference sequence). This chain's CDR3 is CASSLGTGTNQPQHF. The CDR3 DNA reads as TGTGCCAGCAGCTTAGGGACAGGGACGAATCAGCCCCAGCATTTT.

Worth noting for this clone: The identical CDR3 is also encoded by other nucleotide sequences in the sample. The genes are TRBV5-1 and TRBJ2-1; 12 bases are a match to TRBD2. V dropped 1 base and J dropped 7; count of bases not matched to a gene: 3. The CDR3 runs to 15 residues. Per germline, CDR1 SGHRS and CDR2 YFSETQ. CDR3 protein: CASSLSLAGGNEQFF. The CDR3 nucleotides read TGCGCCAGCAGCTTGTCGCTAGCGGGGGGGAATGAGCAGTTCTTC.

V is TRBV4-1 and J is TRBJ2-4; a weak D match, TRBD1 (6 bases). Trimming stripped 0 bases from V and 2 bases from J, with 26 bases between. Germline loops: CDR1 MGHRA, CDR2 YSYEKL. This CDR3 is built from 21 residues. DNA of the CDR3: TGCGCCAGCAGCCAAGACGGTGCAGGGGCGTCCTTCGTATTTCCCAAAAACATTCAGTACTTC. The encoded protein is CASSQDGAGASFVFPKNIQYF.

The rearrangement uses TRBV11-2 and TRBJ2-7; no reliable D call. Trimming cost V 0 bases and J 6 bases, with 12 bases left between them. Per germline, CDR1 SGHAT and CDR2 FQNNGV. The CDR3 extends over 14 amino acids. CDR3 region: CASSLDLQIREQYF. As DNA, the CDR3 is TGTGCCAGCAGCTTAGATCTTCAGATTCGCGAGCAGTACTTC.

The chain recombines TRBV18 with TRBJ1-5, with D possibly matching TRBD1 (6 bases). The CDR3 sequence is 17 residues long. Germline V CDR1 and CDR2: KGHSH, LQKENI. Trimming took off 3 bases at V and 0 bases at J, with 15 bases between the two ends. CDR3 protein: CASSPILTGNSNQPQHF. The CDR3, as DNA: TGTGCCAGCTCACCGATTCTGACAGGTAATAGCAATCAGCCCCAGCATTTT. Using reference TRBV18 and TRBJ1-5 for the parts outside the CDR3, the full variable domain is NAGVMQNPRHLVRRRGQEARLRCSPMKGHSHVYWYRQLPEEGLKFMVYLQKENIIDESGMPKERFSAEFPKEGPSILRIQQVVRGDSAAYFCASSPILTGNSNQPQHFGDGTRLSIL.

This clone was detected once. V gene TRBV5-1 combines with J gene TRBJ2-2; D gene uncertain. The germline gives CDR1 SGHRS, CDR2 YFSETQ. The germline V and J ends were trimmed by 3 bases and 5 bases, with 17 bases remaining between them. The CDR3 is made up of 16 amino acids. The CDR3 DNA reads TGCGCCAGCAGCTCACCATCAGGCCCCTTGACCGGGGAGCTGTTTTTT. It translates to CASSSPSGPLTGELFF.